The 8 T cell receptor beta chains presented below share a single source sample, sequenced in a study of blood T cell repertoires in COVID-19. Libraries were prepared by immunoSEQ multiplex PCR; TCRdb keeps only in-frame clonotypes and omits some of them. The sample carries around 280,000 clones, around four fifths recorded once. Sample: peripheral blood. These receptors were collected from a woman aged 50 to 60 with active or convalescent COVID-19.

The chain carries TRBV24-1 and TRBJ1-2; TRBD1 aligns across 9 bases. From germline, CDR1 is KGHDR and CDR2 SFDVKD. V dropped 4 bases and J dropped 6; count of bases not matched to a gene: 2. This CDR3 is 13 amino acids long. Here the CDR3 reads CATSEGQGHGYTF. DNA of the CDR3: TGTGCCACCAGTGAGGGACAGGGTCATGGCTACACCTTC.

The J gene is TRBJ2-1, the V gene TRBV2; the match to TRBD1 covers 9 bases. Germline values: CDR1 SNHLY, CDR2 FYNNEI. The CDR3 is 15 residues long. J gave up 10 bases and V 5 bases, and 12 bases lay outside the gene matches. The CDR3, as DNA: TGTGCCAGCAGTTTACGGGACAGGGAAGGATTGGAGCAGTTCTTC. The encoded protein is CASSLRDREGLEQFF.

Note on this clone: In the same sample, other DNA sequences code for this CDR3. This chain uses TRBV24-1 with TRBJ1-4, with TRBD1 identical over 10 bases. Germline V lookup: CDR1 KGHDR, CDR2 SFDVKD. V lost 3 bases to trimming and J lost 8 bases; unmatched junction nucleotides: 5. This CDR3 spans 15 amino acids. CDR3 amino acids: CATSDAGTGDEKLFF. In DNA form, the CDR3 reads TGTGCCACCAGTGATGCCGGGACAGGGGACGAAAAACTGTTTTTT.

The chain links TRBV19 to TRBJ1-4; 7 bases line up with TRBD1. Losses at the gene ends were 7 bases for V and 0 bases for J; bases not matched to a gene: 14. Germline CDR1 reads LNHDA; CDR2 reads SQIVND (reference sequence). The CDR3 sequence is 18 residues long. The CDR3: CASTLDGTGTATNEKLFF. The CDR3 DNA is TGTGCCAGTACCCTCGACGGAACCGGGACAGCAACTAATGAAAAACTGTTTTTT. Variable domain in full (rest from reference TRBV19 and TRBJ1-4): DGGITQSPKYLFRKEGQNVTLSCEQNLNHDAMYWYRQDPGQGLRLIYYSQIVNDFQKGDIAEGYSVSREKKESFPLTVTSAQKNPTAFYLCASTLDGTGTATNEKLFFGSGTQLSVL.

This clone turned up a few times. V is TRBV11-2 and J is TRBJ1-2; 9 bases match TRBD1. V lost 5 bases to trimming and J lost 4 bases; unmatched junction nucleotides: 8. Looked up from germline, CDR1 is SGHAT and CDR2 is FQNNGV. The length of the CDR3 is 15 residues. The CDR3, as DNA: TGTGCCAGCAGCCCCGAGACAGGGGGAGGCTATGGCTACACCTTC. Amino acids: CASSPETGGGYGYTF.

The chain is built from TRBV6-5 and TRBJ1-1; D unclear. The CDR3 sequence is 14 residues long. Germline values: CDR1 MNHEY, CDR2 SVGAGI. Trimming cost V 6 bases and J 1 base, with 12 bases left between them. CDR3 loop: CASSYEAGNTEAFF. CDR3 nucleotide sequence: TGTGCCAGCAGCTACGAGGCGGGGAACACTGAAGCTTTCTTT.

Comments on this clone: Different DNA sequences within this sample yield the same CDR3. The chain carries TRBV5-1 and TRBJ1-1; 7 nucleotides match TRBD1. Looked up from germline, CDR1 is SGHRS and CDR2 is YFSETQ. There are 13 residues in the CDR3. V trimming: 1 base; J trimming: 3 bases; junction bases outside the gene matches: 0. The DNA for the CDR3 is TGCGCCAGCAGCTTGACAGGGGACACTGAAGCTTTCTTT. Its protein is CASSLTGDTEAFF.

V is TRBV6-6 and J is TRBJ2-6, with TRBD1 as a possible D gene (6 bases). From germline, CDR1 is MNHNY and CDR2 SVGAGI (reference sequence). The CDR3 spans 16 residues. Trimming took off 0 bases at V and 4 bases at J, with 10 bases between the two ends. The CDR3 loop reads CASSYSTQGGANVLTF. In nucleotides, the CDR3 is TGTGCCAGCAGTTACTCGACACAGGGCGGGGCCAACGTCCTGACTTTC.